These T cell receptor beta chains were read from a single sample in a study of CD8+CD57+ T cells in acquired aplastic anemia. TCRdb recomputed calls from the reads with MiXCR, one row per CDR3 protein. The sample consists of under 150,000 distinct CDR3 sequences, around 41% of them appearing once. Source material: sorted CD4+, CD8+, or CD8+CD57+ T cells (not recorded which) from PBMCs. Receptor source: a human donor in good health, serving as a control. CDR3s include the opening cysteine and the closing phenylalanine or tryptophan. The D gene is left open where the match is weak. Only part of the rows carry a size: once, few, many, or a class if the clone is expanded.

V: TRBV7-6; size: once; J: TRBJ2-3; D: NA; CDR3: CASSLGRAWAQYF; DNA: TGTGCCAGCAGCTTAGGCAGGGCGTGGGCGCAGTATTTT
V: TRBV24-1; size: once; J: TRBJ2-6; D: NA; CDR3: CATSPPGEPSGANVLTF; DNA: TGTGCCACCAGCCCTCCCGGAGAGCCCTCTGGGGCCAACGTCCTGACTTTC
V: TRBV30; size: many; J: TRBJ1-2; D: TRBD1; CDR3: CAWSDRGDYGYTF; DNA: TGTGCCTGGAGTGACAGGGGGGACTATGGCTACACCTTC
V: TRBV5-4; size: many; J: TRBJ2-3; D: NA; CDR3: CASSLGAADTQYF; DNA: TGTGCCAGCAGCTTGGGTGCTGCAGATACGCAGTATTTT
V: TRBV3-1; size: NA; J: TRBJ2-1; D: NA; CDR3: CASSRSGGTKRNEQFF; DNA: TGTGCCAGCAGCCGCTCCGGCGGGACAAAGAGGAATGAGCAGTTCTTC
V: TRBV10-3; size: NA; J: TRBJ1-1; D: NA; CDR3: CAISESKRGGGTEAFF; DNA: TGTGCCATCAGTGAGTCGAAGCGGGGAGGTGGGACTGAAGCTTTCTTT
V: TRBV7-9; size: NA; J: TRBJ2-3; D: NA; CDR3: CAFAGPSADTQYF; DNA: TGTGCCTTCGCGGGCCCCTCCGCAGATACGCAGTATTTT
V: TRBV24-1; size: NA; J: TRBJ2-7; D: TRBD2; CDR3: CATSLSAGGGALQYF; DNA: TGTGCCACCAGTTTGTCCGCCGGGGGGGGGGCCCTGCAGTACTTC
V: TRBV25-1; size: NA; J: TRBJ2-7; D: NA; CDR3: CASKNTPAGEQYF; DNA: TGTGCCAGCAAAAACACCCCGGCTGGGGAGCAGTACTTC
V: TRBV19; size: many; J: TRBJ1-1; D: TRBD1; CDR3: CASSIRDRGRTEAFF; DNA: TGTGCCAGTAGTATTAGGGACAGGGGGCGGACTGAAGCTTTCTTT
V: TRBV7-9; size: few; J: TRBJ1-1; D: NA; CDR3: CASSSRLSTEAFF; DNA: TGTGCCAGCAGCTCACGGTTATCCACTGAAGCTTTCTTT
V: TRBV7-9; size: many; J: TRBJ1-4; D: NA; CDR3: CASSLGQYNEKLFF; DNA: TGTGCCAGCAGCTTAGGACAGTATAATGAAAAACTGTTTTTT
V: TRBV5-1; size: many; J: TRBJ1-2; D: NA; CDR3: CASSLSTDDYGYTF; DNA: TGCGCCAGCAGCCTTTCGACAGACGACTATGGCTACACCTTC
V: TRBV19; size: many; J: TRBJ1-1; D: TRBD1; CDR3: CASREYRGNTEAFF; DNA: TGTGCCAGTAGGGAGTACAGGGGGAACACTGAAGCTTTCTTT
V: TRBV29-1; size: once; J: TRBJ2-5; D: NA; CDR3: CSVEESAARQETQYF; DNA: TGCAGCGTTGAAGAGTCGGCGGCCAGGCAAGAGACCCAGTACTTC
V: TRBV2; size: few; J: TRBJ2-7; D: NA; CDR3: CASKAGSYEQYF; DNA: TGTGCCAGCAAGGCCGGCTCCTACGAGCAGTACTTC
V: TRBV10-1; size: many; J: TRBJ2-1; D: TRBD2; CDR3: CASSASGSSYNEQFF; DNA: TGCGCCAGCAGCGCTAGCGGTAGTTCCTACAATGAGCAGTTCTTC
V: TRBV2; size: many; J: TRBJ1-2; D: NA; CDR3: CASSVFSFERYGYTF; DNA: TGTGCCAGCAGCGTTTTTAGTTTTGAGCGCTATGGCTACACCTTC
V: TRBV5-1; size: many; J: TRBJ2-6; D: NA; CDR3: CASSFQGMGANVLTF; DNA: TGCGCCAGCAGCTTCCAGGGGATGGGGGCCAACGTCCTGACTTTC
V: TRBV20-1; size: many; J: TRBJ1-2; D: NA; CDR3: CSAARRTPRKMGGYTF; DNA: TGCAGTGCTGCCCGAAGGACCCCCCGTAAAATGGGAGGCTACACCTTC
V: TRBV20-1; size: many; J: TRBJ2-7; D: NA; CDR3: CRLPRPYEQYF; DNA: TGCCGGTTACCCAGGCCCTACGAGCAGTACTTC
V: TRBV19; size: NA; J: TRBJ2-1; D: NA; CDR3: CASSCRPESYNEQFF; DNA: TGTGCCAGTAGTTGTAGGCCGGAGTCCTACAATGAGCAGTTCTTC
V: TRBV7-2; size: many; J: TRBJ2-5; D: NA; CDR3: CASSLGGTQYF; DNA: TGTGCCAGCAGTTTAGGGGGGACCCAGTACTTC
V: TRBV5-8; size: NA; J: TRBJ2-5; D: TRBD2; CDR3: CASSNGLAGGRAETQYF; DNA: TGTGCCAGCAGTAACGGACTAGCGGGGGGGCGGGCGGAGACCCAGTACTTC
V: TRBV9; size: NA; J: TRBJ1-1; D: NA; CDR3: CASSVAGMGHTEAFF; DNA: TGTGCCAGCAGCGTAGCTGGTATGGGGCACACTGAAGCTTTCTTT
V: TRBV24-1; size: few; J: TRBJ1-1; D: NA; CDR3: CATSDSVNTEAFF; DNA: TGTGCCACCAGTGATTCAGTTAACACTGAAGCTTTCTTT
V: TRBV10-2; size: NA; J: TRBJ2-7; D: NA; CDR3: CASKPGPPYEQYF; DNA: TGCGCCAGCAAGCCGGGACCCCCGTACGAGCAGTACTTC
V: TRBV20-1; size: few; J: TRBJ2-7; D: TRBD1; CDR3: CSASRDRAYEQYF; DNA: TGCAGTGCTAGCAGGGACAGGGCCTACGAGCAGTACTTC
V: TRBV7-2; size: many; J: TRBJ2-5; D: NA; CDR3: CASSLVTGSRVETQYF; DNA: TGTGCCAGCAGCTTAGTGACTGGATCCCGGGTCGAGACCCAGTACTTC
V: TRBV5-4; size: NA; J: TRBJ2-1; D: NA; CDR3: CASSTGELDIDEQFF; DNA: TGTGCCAGCAGCACGGGCGAGCTGGACATCGATGAGCAGTTCTTC
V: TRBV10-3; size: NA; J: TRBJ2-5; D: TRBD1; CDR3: CAVGQGQETQYF; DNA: TGTGCCGTGGGACAGGGGCAGGAGACCCAGTACTTC
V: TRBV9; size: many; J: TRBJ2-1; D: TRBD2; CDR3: CASSASSSGEQFF; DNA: TGTGCCAGCAGCGCTAGTTCTAGCGGAGAGCAGTTCTTC
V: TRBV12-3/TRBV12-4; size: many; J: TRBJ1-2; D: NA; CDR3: CASSFDPRPQSLYGYTF; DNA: TGTGCCAGCAGTTTTGATCCGAGGCCCCAGAGTCTCTATGGCTACACCTTC
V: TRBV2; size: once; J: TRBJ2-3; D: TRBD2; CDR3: CASSGCSSGGADTQYF; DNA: TGTGCCAGCAGTGGATGCTCTAGCGGGGGCGCAGATACGCAGTATTTT
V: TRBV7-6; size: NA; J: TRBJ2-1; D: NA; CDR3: CASSSKTGATNEQFF; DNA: TGTGCCAGCAGCTCCAAGACCGGGGCCACGAATGAGCAGTTCTTC
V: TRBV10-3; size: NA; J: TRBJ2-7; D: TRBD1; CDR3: CASSDRPGQGAYEQYF; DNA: TGTGCCAGCAGTGACCGTCCGGGACAGGGGGCTTACGAGCAGTACTTC
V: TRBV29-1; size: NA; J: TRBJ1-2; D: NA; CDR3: CSVEGGAYGYTF; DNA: TGCAGCGTTGAGGGGGGAGCCTATGGCTACACCTTC
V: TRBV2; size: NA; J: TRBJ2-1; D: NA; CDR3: CASRTPADAEQFF; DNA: TGTGCCAGCAGAACACCTGCCGACGCTGAGCAGTTCTTC
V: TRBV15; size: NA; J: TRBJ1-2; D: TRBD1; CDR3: CATRRDRDYGYTF; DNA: TGTGCCACCCGCAGAGACAGGGACTATGGCTACACCTTC
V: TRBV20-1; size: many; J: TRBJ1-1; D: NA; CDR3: CSARQAFF; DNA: TGCAGTGCTCGACAAGCTTTCTTT
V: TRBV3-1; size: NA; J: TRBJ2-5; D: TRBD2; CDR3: CASRPTIAGGGETQYF; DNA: TGTGCCAGCAGGCCCACCATAGCGGGGGGGGGTGAGACCCAGTACTTC
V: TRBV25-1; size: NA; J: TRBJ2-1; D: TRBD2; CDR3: CASSARDIGRGSSYNEQFF; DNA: TGTGCCAGCAGTGCTAGAGATATTGGGCGGGGGAGCTCCTACAATGAGCAGTTCTTC
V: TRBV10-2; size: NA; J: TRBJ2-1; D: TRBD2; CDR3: CASRGGGNIAGGPHHYNEQFF; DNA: TGCGCCAGCAGGGGGGGTGGTAACATAGCGGGAGGGCCCCACCATTACAATGAGCAGTTCTTC
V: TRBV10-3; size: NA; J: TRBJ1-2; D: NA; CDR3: CAISETRNYGYTF; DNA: TGTGCCATCAGTGAGACCCGAAACTATGGCTACACCTTC
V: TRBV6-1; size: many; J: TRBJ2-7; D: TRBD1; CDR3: CASSDEADRAGYEQYF; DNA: TGTGCCAGCAGTGACGAGGCGGACAGGGCCGGCTACGAGCAGTACTTC
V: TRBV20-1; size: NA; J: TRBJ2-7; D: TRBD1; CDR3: CSAGQGYEQYF; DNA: TGCAGTGCTGGACAGGGCTACGAGCAGTACTTC
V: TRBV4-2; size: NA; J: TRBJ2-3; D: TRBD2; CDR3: CASSKRLAGGPGRDTQYF; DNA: TGTGCCAGCAGCAAACGACTAGCGGGGGGGCCGGGGCGAGATACGCAGTATTTT
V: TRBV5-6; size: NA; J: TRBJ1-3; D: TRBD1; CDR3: CASSRGQERNTIYF; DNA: TGTGCCAGCAGCCGGGGACAGGAGAGAAACACCATATATTTT
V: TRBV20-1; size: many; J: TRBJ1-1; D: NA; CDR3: CSASVGRRDTEAFF; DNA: TGCAGTGCTAGTGTCGGGAGGCGGGACACTGAAGCTTTCTTT
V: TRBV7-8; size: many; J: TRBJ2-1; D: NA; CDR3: CASPGKYNEQFF; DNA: TGTGCCAGCCCCGGGAAATACAATGAGCAGTTCTTC
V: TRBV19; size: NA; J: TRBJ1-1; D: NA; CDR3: CASSMGVGEAFF; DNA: TGTGCCAGTAGTATGGGAGTAGGGGAAGCTTTCTTT
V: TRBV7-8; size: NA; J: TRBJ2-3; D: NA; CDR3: CAGSQVRGDTQYF; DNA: TGTGCCGGCAGCCAAGTTCGAGGGGATACGCAGTATTTT